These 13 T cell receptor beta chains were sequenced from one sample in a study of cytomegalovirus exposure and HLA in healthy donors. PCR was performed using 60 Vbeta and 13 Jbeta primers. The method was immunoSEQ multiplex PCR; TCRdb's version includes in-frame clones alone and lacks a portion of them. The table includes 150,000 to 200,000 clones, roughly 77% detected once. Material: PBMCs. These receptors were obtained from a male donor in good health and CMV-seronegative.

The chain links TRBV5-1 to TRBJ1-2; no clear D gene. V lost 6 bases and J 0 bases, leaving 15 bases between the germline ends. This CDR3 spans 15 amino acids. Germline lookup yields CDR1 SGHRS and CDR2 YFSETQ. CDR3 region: CASKISATANYGYTF. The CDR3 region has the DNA TGCGCCAGCAAGATTTCAGCGACTGCTAACTATGGCTACACCTTC.

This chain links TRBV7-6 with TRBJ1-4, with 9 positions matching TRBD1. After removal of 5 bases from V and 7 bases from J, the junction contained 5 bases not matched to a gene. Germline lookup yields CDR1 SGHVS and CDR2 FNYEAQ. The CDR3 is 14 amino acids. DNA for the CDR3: TGTGCCAGCAGCCGCGGGACAGGGCTTGAAAAACTGTTTTTT. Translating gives CASSRGTGLEKLFF.

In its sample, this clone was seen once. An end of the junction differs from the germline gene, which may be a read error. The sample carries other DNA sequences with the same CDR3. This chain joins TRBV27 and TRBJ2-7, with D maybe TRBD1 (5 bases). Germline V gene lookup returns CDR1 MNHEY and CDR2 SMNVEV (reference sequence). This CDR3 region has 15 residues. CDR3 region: CASSPRQGAGYEQYF. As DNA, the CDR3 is TGTGCTAGCAGTCCGCGCCAGGGTGCCGGCTACGAGCAGTACTTC.

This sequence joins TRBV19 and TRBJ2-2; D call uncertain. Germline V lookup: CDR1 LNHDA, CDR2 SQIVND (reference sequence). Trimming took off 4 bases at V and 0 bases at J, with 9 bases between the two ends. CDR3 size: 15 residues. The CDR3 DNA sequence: TGTGCCAGTAGTAAACGCGGCACGAACACCGGGGAGCTGTTTTTT. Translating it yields CASSKRGTNTGELFF.

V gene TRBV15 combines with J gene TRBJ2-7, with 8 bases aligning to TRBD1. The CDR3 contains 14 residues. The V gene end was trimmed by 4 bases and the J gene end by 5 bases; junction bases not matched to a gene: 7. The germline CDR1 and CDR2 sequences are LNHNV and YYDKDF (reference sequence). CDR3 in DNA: TGTGCCACCAGCACTCGGGCAGGGGGCGACGAGCAGTACTTC. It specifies CATSTRAGGDEQYF.

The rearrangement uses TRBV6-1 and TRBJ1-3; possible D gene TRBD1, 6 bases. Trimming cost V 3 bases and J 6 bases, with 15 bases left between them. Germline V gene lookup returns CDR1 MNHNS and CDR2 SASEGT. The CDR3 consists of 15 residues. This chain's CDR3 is CASSETLTGPNTIYF. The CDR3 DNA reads TGTGCCAGCAGTGAGACCCTGACAGGCCCAAACACCATATATTTT.

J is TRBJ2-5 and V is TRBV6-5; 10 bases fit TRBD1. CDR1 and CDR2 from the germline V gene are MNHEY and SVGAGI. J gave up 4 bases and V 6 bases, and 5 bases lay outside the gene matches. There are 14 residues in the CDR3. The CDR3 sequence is CASSRWTGGETQYF. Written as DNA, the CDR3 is TGTGCCAGCAGCCGCTGGACAGGGGGAGAGACCCAGTACTTC.

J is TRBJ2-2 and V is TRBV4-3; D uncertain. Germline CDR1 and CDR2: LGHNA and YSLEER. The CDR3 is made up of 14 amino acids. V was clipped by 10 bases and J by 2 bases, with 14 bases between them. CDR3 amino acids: CATRLSLNTGELFF. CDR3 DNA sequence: TGCGCCACCCGACTCTCACTAAACACCGGGGAGCTGTTTTTT.

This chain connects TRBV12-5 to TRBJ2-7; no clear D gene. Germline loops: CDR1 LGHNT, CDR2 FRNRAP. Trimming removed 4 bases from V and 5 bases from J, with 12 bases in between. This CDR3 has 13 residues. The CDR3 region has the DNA TGTGCTAGTGGTTCCCCTTACATCCACGAGCAGTACTTC. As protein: CASGSPYIHEQYF.

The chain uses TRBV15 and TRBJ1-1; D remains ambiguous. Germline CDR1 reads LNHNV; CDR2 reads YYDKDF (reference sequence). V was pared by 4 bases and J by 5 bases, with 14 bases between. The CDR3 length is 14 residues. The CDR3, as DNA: TGTGCCACCAGCAACTTCGGGGAAAAGACTGAAGCTTTCTTT. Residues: CATSNFGEKTEAFF.

CDR3 nucleotide sequence: TGTGCCAGCAGTCTCAACATGGTCCGTGGGCAGTTCTTC. This translates into CASSLNMVRGQFF. This rearrangement joins TRBV6-1 to TRBJ2-1; D is ambiguous. This CDR3 is 13 amino acids long. Germline loops: CDR1 MNHNS, CDR2 SASEGT. Trimming stripped 5 bases from V and 12 bases from J, with 17 bases between.

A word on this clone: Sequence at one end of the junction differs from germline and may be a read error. CDR3 bases: TGTACCAGCAGCGTAGAGCAGGGGTCCGGGGAGCTGTTTTTT. Amino acid sequence: CTSSVEQGSGELFF. J is TRBJ2-2 and V is TRBV9, with D perhaps TRBD1 (6 bases). Germline CDR1 and CDR2: SGDLS and YYNGEE. The CDR3 loop spans 14 amino acids. Full variable domain (rest looked up from reference TRBV9 and TRBJ2-2): DSGVTQTPKHLITATGQRVTLRCSPRSGDLSVYWYQQSLDQGLQFLIQYYNGEERAKGNILERFSAQQFPDLHSELNLSSLELGDSALYFCTSSVEQGSGELFFGEGSRLTVL.

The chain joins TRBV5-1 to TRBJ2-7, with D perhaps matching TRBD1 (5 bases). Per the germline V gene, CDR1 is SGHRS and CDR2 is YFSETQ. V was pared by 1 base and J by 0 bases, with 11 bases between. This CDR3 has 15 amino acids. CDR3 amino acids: CASSLTGAFSYEQYF. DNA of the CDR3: TGCGCCAGCAGCTTGACAGGTGCCTTCTCCTACGAGCAGTACTTC. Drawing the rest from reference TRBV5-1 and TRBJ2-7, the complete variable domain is KAGVTQTPRYLIKTRGQQVTLSCSPISGHRSVSWYQQTPGQGLQFLFEYFSETQRNKGNFPGRFSGRQFSNSRSEMNVSTLELGDSALYLCASSLTGAFSYEQYFGPGTRLTVT.